This is a list of T cell receptor beta chains from one sample in a study of control samples from healthy donors and cancer patients. TCRdb's copy holds only in-frame clones and misses some; the assay was immunoSEQ multiplex PCR. This sample carries some 130,000 clones, about nine tenths of them seen once, and the ten largest clones take 5.5%. The specimen sequenced was blood. These receptors originate from a man aged 18 to 30 in good health. CDR3s include the opening cysteine and the closing phenylalanine or tryptophan. D genes are given only for firm matches. Only some rows state a clone size, as once, few, many or a class for expanded clones.

v_gene	len	abundance	d_gene	j_gene	CDR3aa	CDR3nt
TRBV6-6	16	-	TRBD2	TRBJ2-7	CASSRNAGLASYEQYF	TGTGCCAGCAGTCGAAACGCGGGACTAGCGTCCTACGAGCAGTACTTC
TRBV10-3	15	-	TRBD1	TRBJ2-7	CAISGDRESPYEQYF	TGTGCCATCAGCGGAGACAGGGAGTCCCCCTACGAGCAGTACTTC
TRBV27	14	-	-	TRBJ2-5	CASRPGTDGETQYF	TGTGCCAGCAGACCCGGGACGGATGGGGAGACCCAGTACTTC
TRBV2	12	-	TRBD1	TRBJ1-2	CASRTGGYGYTF	TGTGCCAGCAGGACAGGGGGCTATGGCTACACCTTC
TRBV12-3/TRBV12-4	12	-	TRBD1	TRBJ1-2	CANKTPGGGYTF	TGTGCCAACAAGACACCAGGGGGAGGCTACACCTTC
TRBV13	12	-	-	TRBJ1-1	CASSQTGTEAFF	TGTGCCAGCAGCCAGACGGGAACTGAAGCTTTCTTT
TRBV30	13	-	-	TRBJ1-2	CAWSDGRYDGYTF	TGTGCCTGGAGTGATGGTCGTTACGATGGCTACACCTTC
TRBV19	13	-	-	TRBJ2-7	CASSAGRPYEQYF	TGTGCCAGTAGTGCAGGGAGACCCTACGAGCAGTACTTC
TRBV7-9	11	once	-	TRBJ1-1	CASSRLNEAFF	TGTGCCAGCAGCCGGCTGAATGAAGCTTTCTTT
TRBV12-3/TRBV12-4	13	once	-	TRBJ2-7	CASSLTASYEQYF	TGTGCCAGCAGTTTAACGGCCTCCTACGAGCAGTACTTC
TRBV15	17	-	TRBD1	TRBJ1-6	CATSRDVGRTGNPPLHF	TGTGCCACCAGCAGAGACGTTGGGAGGACAGGCAACCCACCCCTCCACTTT
TRBV7-9	13	-	-	TRBJ1-5	CASSLQDNQPQHF	TGTGCCAGCAGCTTACAGGACAATCAGCCCCAGCATTTT
TRBV6-5	12	-	-	TRBJ2-1	CASTQGDNEQFF	TGTGCCAGCACCCAAGGCGACAATGAGCAGTTCTTC
TRBV6-4	14	-	-	TRBJ1-1	CASRPTALNTEAFF	TGTGCCAGCAGACCTACAGCCCTGAACACTGAAGCTTTCTTT
TRBV9	15	-	-	TRBJ2-7	CAGGPPTLSPYEQYF	TGTGCCGGGGGGCCCCCCACGTTAAGCCCCTACGAGCAGTACTTC
TRBV7-3	13	-	-	TRBJ2-7	CASSPTGTHEQYF	TGTGCCAGCAGCCCAACAGGTACCCACGAGCAGTACTTC
TRBV7-2	19	-	TRBD2	TRBJ2-3	CASSFGLAGGHGSTDTQYF	TGTGCCAGCAGCTTCGGACTAGCGGGGGGGCATGGTAGCACAGATACGCAGTATTTT
TRBV29-1	14	-	TRBD1	TRBJ1-5	CSVLGQGTDQPQHF	TGCAGCGTTCTAGGACAGGGGACGGACCAGCCCCAGCATTTT
TRBV2	13	-	TRBD1	TRBJ1-6	CASQGTANSPLHF	TGTGCCAGCCAGGGGACAGCTAATTCACCCCTCCACTTT
TRBV6-2/TRBV6-3	17	once	TRBD1	TRBJ2-6	CASSWDRGRSGANVLTF	TGTGCCAGCAGTTGGGACAGGGGGCGAAGTGGGGCCAACGTCCTGACTTTC
TRBV27	15	-	-	TRBJ1-1	CASSQGLLTNTEAFF	TGTGCCAGCAGCCAGGGACTACTCACGAACACTGAAGCTTTCTTT
TRBV7-9	14	-	TRBD1	TRBJ2-7	CASSRTGGLYEQYF	TGTGCCAGCAGTCGGACAGGGGGCCTCTACGAGCAGTACTTC
TRBV7-3	13	-	-	TRBJ2-3	CASSLSGIDTQYF	TGTGCCAGCAGCCTATCAGGGATAGATACGCAGTATTTT
TRBV6-4	18	-	-	TRBJ1-5	CASSDGPGDTTFNQPQHF	TGTGCCAGCAGTGACGGTCCAGGGGACACAACCTTCAATCAGCCCCAGCATTTT
TRBV7-9	15	-	-	TRBJ1-1	CASRMQQGRDTEAFF	TGTGCCAGCAGAATGCAACAGGGACGGGACACTGAAGCTTTCTTT
TRBV27	21	few	TRBD1	TRBJ1-3	CASSLHTPIAGQLVSGNTIYF	TGTGCCAGCAGTCTCCATACCCCTATCGCGGGACAGCTAGTCTCTGGAAACACCATATATTTT
TRBV3-1/TRBV3-2	16	-	-	TRBJ2-5	CASSQDLAGNQETQYF	TGTGCCAGCAGCCAAGATTTGGCGGGGAACCAAGAGACCCAGTACTTC